The 18 T cell receptor beta chains given below trace back to one sample, sequenced in a study of blood T cell repertoires in COVID-19. The repertoire was sequenced with immunoSEQ multiplex PCR; TCRdb's copy has only in-frame clones and lacks some. In the table there are 310,000 or so clones, around 87% of which are singletons. Sequencing input: peripheral blood. These TCRs come from a man aged 50 or older with active or convalescent COVID-19.

Turning to this clone: Other DNA sequences in this specimen translate into the identical CDR3. V is TRBV6-5 and J is TRBJ1-5; tentatively, D is TRBD1 (6 bases). Germline CDR1 MNHEY, CDR2 SVGAGI. Trimming took 6 bases from V and 5 from J, leaving 11 bases between them. The CDR3 spans 13 residues. The CDR3 loop is CASRPQGDQPQHF. The CDR3 DNA reads as TGTGCCAGCAGACCACAGGGAGATCAGCCCCAGCATTTT.

The chain couples TRBV30 to TRBJ1-1, with D unresolved. From germline, CDR1 is GTSNPN and CDR2 SVGIG (reference sequence). The CDR3 consists of 13 residues. V was cut by 1 base and J by 0 bases, with 6 bases left in between. CDR3 residues: CAWSDTMNTEAFF. CDR3 nucleotides: TGTGCCTGGAGTGACACAATGAACACTGAAGCTTTCTTT.

The gene calls are TRBV28 and TRBJ1-6; 7 positions match TRBD1. The CDR3 totals 15 residues. The germline V gene encodes CDR1 MDHEN and CDR2 SYDVKM. V lost 3 bases and J lost 5; bases outside the gene matches: 4. DNA of the CDR3: TGTGCCAGCAGTTTGAGGGACAGAGATAATTCACCCCTCCACTTT. Its protein is CASSLRDRDNSPLHF.

CDR3 protein: CASSPTSGYYNEQFF. The DNA for the CDR3 is TGTGCCAGCAGTCCAACTAGCGGGTATTACAATGAGCAGTTCTTC. The genes are TRBV27 and TRBJ2-1, with TRBD2 identical over 9 bases. Germline loops: CDR1 MNHEY, CDR2 SMNVEV (reference sequence). The V and J ends lost 5 bases and 4 bases, in that order; junction bases with no gene match: 6. The CDR3 length is 15 residues.

The genes are TRBV2 and TRBJ1-2, with 8 bases fitting TRBD1. CDR3 size: 16 residues. The trim removed 3 bases at V and 3 bases at J, leaving 9 bases unmatched. The germline V gene encodes CDR1 SNHLY and CDR2 FYNNEI. DNA for the CDR3: TGTGCCAGCAGTGATGGGGCAGGGGGCGTTTACTATGGCTACACCTTC. It codes for CASSDGAGGVYYGYTF.

The V gene is TRBV2, the J gene TRBJ2-4; D remains unclear. The germline V and J ends were trimmed by 6 bases and 2 bases, with 14 bases remaining between them. The CDR3 has 15 amino acids. Germline V gene data show CDR1 as SNHLY and CDR2 as FYNNEI. This CDR3 reads CASSPIGRPKNIQYF. Written as DNA, the CDR3 is TGTGCCAGCAGCCCCATTGGGCGCCCCAAAAACATTCAGTACTTC.

This chain connects TRBV9 to TRBJ1-6; TRBD1 aligns across 8 bases. The CDR3 length is 15 residues. CDR1 is SGDLS and CDR2 is YYNGEE in the germline V gene. With 4 bases clipped from V and 9 bases from J, the junction kept 9 bases outside the gene matches. This CDR3 reads CASSMYPGGGSPLHF. DNA of the CDR3: TGTGCCAGCAGCATGTACCCAGGGGGCGGTTCACCCCTCCACTTT.

This rearrangement joins TRBV14 to TRBJ2-5; a weak D match, TRBD2 (6 bases). Germline V lookup: CDR1 SGHDN, CDR2 FVKESK. The CDR3 consists of 14 residues. The V gene lost 2 bases and the J gene lost 3 bases, with 10 bases spanning the gap. This chain's CDR3 is CASSQSTRKETQYF. In DNA, the CDR3 is TGTGCCAGCAGCCAATCGACTAGGAAAGAGACCCAGTACTTC.

This clone was picked up one time. The chain combines TRBV7-9 with TRBJ1-4, with TRBD1 identical over 7 bases. The V segment lost 5 bases and the J segment 4 bases; nucleotides outside the gene matches: 7. The germline V gene has CDR1 SEHNR and CDR2 FQNEAQ (reference sequence). The CDR3 is 15 residues long. CDR3 nucleotide sequence: TGTGCCAGCAGCCCCAGACAGGGCGGTAATGAAAAACTGTTTTTT. It codes for CASSPRQGGNEKLFF. The full variable domain, with the rest looked up from reference TRBV7-9 and TRBJ1-4, is DTGVSQNPRHKITKRGQNVTFRCDPISEHNRLYWYRQTLGQGPEFLTYFQNEAQLEKSRLLSDRFSAERPKGSFSTLEIQRTEQGDSAMYLCASSPRQGGNEKLFFGSGTQLSVL.

About this clone: Other DNA sequences in the same sample also yield this CDR3. The chain links TRBV19 to TRBJ1-5; D gene uncertain. This CDR3 region has 13 residues. CDR1 and CDR2 (germline): LNHDA, SQIVND (reference sequence). Trimming took 1 base from V and 5 from J, leaving 6 bases between them. The CDR3 DNA reads as TGTGCCAGTAGTATAGTGGCCGATCAGCCCCAGCATTTT. It translates to CASSIVADQPQHF.

The rearrangement links TRBV18 to TRBJ2-7, with D possibly TRBD1 on 7 matching bases. V was trimmed by 3 bases and J by 2 bases, leaving 14 bases between them. This CDR3 comprises 15 residues. Germline V gives CDR1 KGHSH, CDR2 LQKENI. The CDR3 DNA is TGTGCCAGCTCACCGGAGGGACAGAGACCCTACGAGCAGTACTTC. This sequence encodes CASSPEGQRPYEQYF.

The V and J genes are TRBV28 and TRBJ2-7, with 12 positions matching TRBD2. The V and J ends lost 3 bases and 2 bases, in that order; junction bases with no gene match: 2. In germline, CDR1 is MDHEN, CDR2 SYDVKM. The CDR3 is 15 amino acids. CDR3: CASSLGLAGTYEQYF. The CDR3 region has the DNA TGTGCCAGCAGTTTGGGACTAGCGGGCACCTACGAGCAGTACTTC.

This sequence joins TRBV2 and TRBJ1-3, with 8 nucleotides matching TRBD1. Losses at the gene ends were 6 bases for V and 4 bases for J; bases not matched to a gene: 5. This CDR3 comprises 14 residues. Germline CDR1 is SNHLY and CDR2 is FYNNEI. The CDR3 spells CASSPGQGGNTIYF. Written as DNA, the CDR3 is TGTGCCAGCAGCCCCGGACAGGGAGGAAACACCATATATTTT.

This chain uses TRBV7-8 with TRBJ1-5, with TRBD1 matching 7 bases. Trimming cost V 4 bases and J 3 bases; bases outside gene matches: 3. This CDR3 contains 14 residues. Per germline, CDR1 SGHVS and CDR2 FQNEAQ. The CDR3 DNA reads TGTGCCAGCAGCTCGGGACAGAACAATCAGCCCCAGCATTTT. Its translation is CASSSGQNNQPQHF.

The chain couples TRBV28 to TRBJ2-1, with TRBD2 matching over 12 bases. The CDR3 covers 14 residues. Germline assignment: CDR1 MDHEN and CDR2 SYDVKM. Trimming removed 10 bases from V and 5 bases from J; junction bases left unmatched: 6. This CDR3 is CATETSGSHNEQFF. Written as DNA, the CDR3 is TGTGCCACGGAGACTAGCGGGAGCCACAATGAGCAGTTCTTC.

This chain joins TRBV5-1 and TRBJ2-5; 12 bases agree with TRBD2. The CDR3 is 16 amino acids. V shed 2 bases, J shed 2 bases, and the junction held 4 bases outside the gene matches. Germline V gene lookup returns CDR1 SGHRS and CDR2 YFSETQ. CDR3: CASSFELAGGQETQYF. For the CDR3, the DNA is TGCGCCAGCAGCTTTGAACTAGCGGGGGGTCAAGAGACCCAGTACTTC.

This rearrangement joins TRBV6-5 to TRBJ2-4; tentative D call: TRBD1 (5 bases). V was cut by 11 bases and J by 1 base, with 18 bases left in between. The CDR3 is 15 amino acids. Germline CDR1 MNHEY, CDR2 SVGAGI. Here the CDR3 DNA reads TGTGCCCCTAGGCGGAAGACAGCGGCCAAAAACATTCAGTACTTC. This sequence encodes CAPRRKTAAKNIQYF.

The chain employs TRBV11-3 and TRBJ2-1; 16 bases fit TRBD2. This CDR3 spans 18 amino acids. With 5 bases clipped from V and 9 bases from J, the junction kept 13 bases outside the gene matches. Germline CDR1 SGHNT, CDR2 YENEEA. As DNA, the CDR3 is TGTGCCAGCAGCCCGGAGGGACTAGCGGGAGGGCCTCGGAGTGAGCAGTTCTTC. This gives the protein CASSPEGLAGGPRSEQFF.